The clone carrying this T cell receptor (beta chain) was seen ten or more times. These data come from a study of T cells in Graves' hyperthyroidism and ophthalmopathy. Germline V lookup: CDR1 GTSNPN, CDR2 SVGIG (reference sequence). Trimming took 1 base from V and 6 from J, leaving 16 bases between them. This CDR3 has 14 amino acids. Amplified TCR beta CDR3 regions derived from RNA transcripts. An initial round of RT-PCR targeting the TCR CDR3 relied on the HTBI primer set. TCRdb re-analysed the multiplex PCR reads in MiXCR, keeping a single row per CDR3 protein. The data contain some 320,000 distinct CDR3 sequences, around 15% of them singletons.

The chain employs TRBV30 and TRBJ2-7; maybe TRBD1 (6 bases). This clonotype was obtained from a woman aged 40 to 50 with Graves' ophthalmopathy. The sequenced sample consisted of blood. For the CDR3, the DNA is TGTGCCTGGAGTGAGGACCGGAGAGGGGGCGAGCAGTACTTC. Its translation: CAWSEDRRGGEQYF.